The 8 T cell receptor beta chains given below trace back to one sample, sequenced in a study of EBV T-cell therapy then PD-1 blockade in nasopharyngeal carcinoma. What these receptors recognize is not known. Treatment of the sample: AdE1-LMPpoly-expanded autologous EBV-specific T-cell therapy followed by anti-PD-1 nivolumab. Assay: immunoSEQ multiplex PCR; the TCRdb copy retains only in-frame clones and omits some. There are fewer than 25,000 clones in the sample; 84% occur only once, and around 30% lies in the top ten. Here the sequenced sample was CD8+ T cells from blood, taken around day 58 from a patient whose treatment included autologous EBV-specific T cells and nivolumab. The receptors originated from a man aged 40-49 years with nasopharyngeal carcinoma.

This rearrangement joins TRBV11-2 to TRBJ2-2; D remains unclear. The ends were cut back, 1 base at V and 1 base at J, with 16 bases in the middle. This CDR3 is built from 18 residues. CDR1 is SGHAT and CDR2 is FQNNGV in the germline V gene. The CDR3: CASSLAKGRAQNTGELFF. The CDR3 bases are TGTGCCAGCAGCTTAGCGAAAGGCCGGGCCCAGAACACCGGGGAGCTGTTTTTT.

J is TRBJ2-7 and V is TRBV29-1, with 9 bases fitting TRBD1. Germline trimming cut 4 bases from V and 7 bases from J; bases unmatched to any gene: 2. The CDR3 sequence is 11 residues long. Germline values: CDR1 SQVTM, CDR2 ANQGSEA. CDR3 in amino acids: CSVVDRGEQYF. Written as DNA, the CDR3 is TGCAGCGTTGTGGACAGGGGAGAGCAGTACTTC.

This CDR3 is CASSPDRSDTQYF. The CDR3 nucleotides read TGTGCCAGCAGCCCCGACAGGTCGGATACGCAGTATTTT. The rearrangement joins TRBV6-5 to TRBJ2-3; TRBD1 is a possible D gene (6 bases). The CDR3 sequence is 13 residues long. Trimming pared 6 bases from V and 6 bases from J, leaving 13 bases between. CDR1 MNHEY and CDR2 SVGAGI come from the germline V gene.

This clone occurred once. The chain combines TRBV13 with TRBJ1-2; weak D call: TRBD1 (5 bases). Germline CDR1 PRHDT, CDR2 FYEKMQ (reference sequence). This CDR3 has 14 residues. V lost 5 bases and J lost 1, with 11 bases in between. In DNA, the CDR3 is TGTGCCAGCAGCGAAGGGACGGGTAACTATGGCTACACCTTC. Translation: CASSEGTGNYGYTF.

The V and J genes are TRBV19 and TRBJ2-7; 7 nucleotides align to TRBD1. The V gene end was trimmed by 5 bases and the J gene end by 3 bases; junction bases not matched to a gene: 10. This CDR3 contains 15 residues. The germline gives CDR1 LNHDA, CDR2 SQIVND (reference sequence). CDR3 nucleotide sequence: TGTGCCAGTAGTCCCTCCGGGACAGTCTACTACGAGCAGTACTTC. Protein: CASSPSGTVYYEQYF.

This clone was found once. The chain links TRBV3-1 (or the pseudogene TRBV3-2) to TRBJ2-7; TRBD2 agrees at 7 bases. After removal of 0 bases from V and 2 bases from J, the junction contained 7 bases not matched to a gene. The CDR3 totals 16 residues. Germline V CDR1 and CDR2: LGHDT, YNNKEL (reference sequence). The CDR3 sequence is CASSQDTGGRPYEQYF. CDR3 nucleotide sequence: TGTGCCAGCAGCCAAGATACGGGAGGACGTCCCTACGAGCAGTACTTC.

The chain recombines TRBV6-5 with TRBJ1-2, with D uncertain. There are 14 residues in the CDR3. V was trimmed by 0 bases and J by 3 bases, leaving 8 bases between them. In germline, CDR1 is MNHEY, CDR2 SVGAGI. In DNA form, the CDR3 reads TGTGCCAGCAGTTACTCATCAGTCGACTATGGCTACACCTTC. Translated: CASSYSSVDYGYTF.

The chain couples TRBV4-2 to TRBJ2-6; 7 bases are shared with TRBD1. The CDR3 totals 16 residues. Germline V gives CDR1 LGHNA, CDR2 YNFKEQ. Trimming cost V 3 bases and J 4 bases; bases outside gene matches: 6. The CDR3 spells CASSQETGVGANVLTF. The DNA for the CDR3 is TGTGCCAGCAGCCAGGAAACAGGGGTAGGGGCCAACGTCCTGACTTTC.